The 15 T cell receptor beta chains in this list originate from one sample, sequenced in a study of CD8+ T cells in alopecia areata. It was cDNA, reverse transcribed from extracted RNA, that served as the sequencing template. Some clones are missing from TCRdb's copy, which holds only in-frame ones; the method was immunoSEQ multiplex PCR. The sample holds approximately 150,000 clones, roughly 50% seen once. Treatment here: oral pan-JAK inhibitor, 5-10 mg twice daily. The sequenced sample was CD4+ T cells sorted from blood, obtained at approximately week 61, from a patient treated with tofacitinib. The receptors here all came from a human donor with alopecia areata.

J is TRBJ2-2 and V is TRBV6-6; the match to TRBD1 covers 9 bases. The V and J ends lost 10 bases and 6 bases, in that order; junction bases with no gene match: 6. Per the germline V gene, CDR1 is MNHNY and CDR2 is SVGAGI (reference sequence). This CDR3 is built from 13 residues. CDR3 residues: CATGDRASGELFF. DNA for the CDR3: TGTGCCACCGGGGACAGGGCGTCCGGGGAGCTGTTTTTT.

This clone has a single count. The chain uses TRBV23-1 and TRBJ2-7; D possibly corresponds to TRBD1 (5 bases). TRBV23-1 is an open reading frame whose function is uncertain. The CDR3 length is 13 residues. The V end was cut by 2 bases, the J end by 3 bases, with 8 bases between. CDR3 amino acids: CASSQPRVYEQYF. The DNA for the CDR3 is TGCGCCAGCAGTCAACCCAGGGTCTACGAGCAGTACTTC.

V gene TRBV29-1 combines with J gene TRBJ2-4, with 7 bases fitting TRBD1. Germline values: CDR1 SQVTM, CDR2 ANQGSEA. With 6 bases clipped from V and 5 bases from J, the junction kept 16 bases outside the gene matches. The CDR3 covers 16 residues. DNA for the CDR3: TGCAGCGTAAATGGGGCAACAGGGGAAGGCCAAAACATTCAGTACTTC. It is translated as CSVNGATGEGQNIQYF. Looking up the rest from reference TRBV29-1 and TRBJ2-4 gives the full variable domain: SAVISQKPSRDICQRGTSLTIQCQVDSQVTMMFWYRQQPGQSLTLIATANQGSEATYESGFVIDKFPISRPNLTFSTLTVSNMSPEDSSIYLCSVNGATGEGQNIQYFGAGTRLSVL.

This clone was seen a few times. This chain uses TRBV29-1 with TRBJ2-5, with D perhaps matching TRBD1 (8 bases). Trimming cost V 2 bases and J 7 bases, with 14 bases left between them. Germline V CDR1 and CDR2: SQVTM, ANQGSEA. The CDR3 length is 13 residues. The CDR3 coding sequence is TGCAGCGTTGAAATACAGGGGGGGAGGACCCAGTACTTC. Its translation is CSVEIQGGRTQYF. The full variable domain, completed using reference TRBV29-1 and TRBJ2-5, is SAVISQKPSRDICQRGTSLTIQCQVDSQVTMMFWYRQQPGQSLTLIATANQGSEATYESGFVIDKFPISRPNLTFSTLTVSNMSPEDSSIYLCSVEIQGGRTQYFGPGTRLLVL.

The CDR3 nucleotides are TGTGCCAGCAGTTACTCGTATCAGCAATCACCCCTCCACTTT. Residues: CASSYSYQQSPLHF. The chain has TRBV6-5 and TRBJ1-6, with D unresolved. The V end lost 0 bases, the J end lost 10 bases, and 10 bases lay between the germline ends. Germline CDR1 reads MNHEY; CDR2 reads SVGAGI. This CDR3 has 14 amino acids.

This clone has a handful of counts. The rearrangement joins TRBV29-1 to TRBJ2-5; 8 bases agree with TRBD1. Germline V gene lookup returns CDR1 SQVTM and CDR2 ANQGSEA. V was clipped by 7 bases and J by 3 bases; unmatched bases: 10. The CDR3 has 14 amino acids. CDR3 protein: CSAGVGQGEETQYF. The CDR3 DNA reads TGCAGCGCTGGGGTTGGACAGGGTGAAGAGACCCAGTACTTC.

The chain uses TRBV12-5 and TRBJ2-1, with TRBD2 matching over 12 bases. The CDR3 loop spans 17 amino acids. V dropped 0 bases and J dropped 4; count of bases not matched to a gene: 4. The germline CDR1 and CDR2 sequences are LGHNT and FRNRAP. Here the CDR3 DNA reads TGTGCTAGTGGTTTGGTACTAGCGGGGGGTGCGTACAATGAGCAGTTCTTC. Translation gives CASGLVLAGGAYNEQFF. The complete variable domain, with remaining parts taken from reference TRBV12-5 and TRBJ2-1, reads DARVTQTPRHKVTEMGQEVTMRCQPILGHNTVFWYRQTMMQGLELLAYFRNRAPLDDSGMPKDRFSAEMPDATLATLKIQPSEPRDSAVYFCASGLVLAGGAYNEQFFGPGTRLTVL.

This clone was counted a few times. This chain connects TRBV28 to TRBJ1-5, with a tentative D call TRBD1 (5 bases). The CDR3 consists of 16 residues. Germline V gene lookup returns CDR1 MDHEN and CDR2 SYDVKM. Trimming shortened V by 6 bases and J by 0 bases, and 15 bases separated the two germline ends. The DNA of the CDR3 is TGTGCCAGCAGGGGCGTGACAGACTATAGCAATCAGCCCCAGCATTTT. It translates to CASRGVTDYSNQPQHF. The full variable domain, with the rest looked up from reference TRBV28 and TRBJ1-5, is DVKVTQSSRYLVKRTGEKVFLECVQDMDHENMFWYRQDPGLGLRLIYFSYDVKMKEKGDIPEGYSVSREKKERFSLILESASTNQTSMYLCASRGVTDYSNQPQHFGDGTRLSIL.

This sequence joins TRBV7-9 and TRBJ2-1, with D uncertain. The CDR3 runs to 10 residues. V was trimmed by 1 base and J by 12 bases, leaving 4 bases between them. Per germline, CDR1 SEHNR and CDR2 FQNEAQ (reference sequence). CDR3 sequence reads: CASSLVAQFF. CDR3 nucleotide sequence: TGTGCCAGCAGCTTAGTAGCGCAGTTCTTC. The whole variable domain, filled in from reference TRBV7-9 and TRBJ2-1, reads DTGVSQNPRHKITKRGQNVTFRCDPISEHNRLYWYRQTLGQGPEFLTYFQNEAQLEKSRLLSDRFSAERPKGSFSTLEIQRTEQGDSAMYLCASSLVAQFFGPGTRLTVL.

J is TRBJ1-6 and V is TRBV2, with unresolved D. CDR1 is SNHLY and CDR2 is FYNNEI in the germline V gene. This CDR3 region has 13 residues. V lost 9 bases and J 0 bases, leaving 6 bases between the germline ends. CDR3: CASHISYNSPLHF. Written as DNA, the CDR3 is TGTGCCAGTCACATCTCCTATAATTCACCCCTCCACTTT.

The V gene is TRBV14, the J gene TRBJ2-3, with 7 positions matching TRBD1. Germline V gives CDR1 SGHDN, CDR2 FVKESK. The V gene end was trimmed by 3 bases and the J gene end by 5 bases; junction bases not matched to a gene: 8. CDR3 length equals 15 residues. CDR3 nucleotides: TGTGCCAGCAGCCAGAGGGGGACAGTCCGAGATACGCAGTATTTT. It yields the protein CASSQRGTVRDTQYF.

The rearrangement links TRBV7-9 to TRBJ2-5; TRBD2 agrees at 8 bases. The CDR3 runs 16 residues. Losses at the gene ends were 2 bases for V and 7 bases for J; bases not matched to a gene: 12. Germline V gene data show CDR1 as SEHNR and CDR2 as FQNEAQ (reference sequence). The CDR3 DNA is TGTGCCAGCAGCTTAACACCGGGACTAGGGGCGGGGACCCAGTACTTC. It codes for CASSLTPGLGAGTQYF.

This clone was seen just once. V gene TRBV19 combines with J gene TRBJ2-7; a weak D match, TRBD1 (6 bases). Trimming stripped 2 bases from V and 3 bases from J, with 14 bases between. CDR3 size: 15 residues. CDR1 and CDR2 from the germline V gene are LNHDA and SQIVND (reference sequence). For the CDR3, the DNA is TGTGCCAGTAGTATATACCCCGGACAGAACTACGAGCAGTACTTC. Its protein product is CASSIYPGQNYEQYF.

This chain joins TRBV29-1 and TRBJ2-2; 7 bases fit TRBD1. The CDR3 length is 16 residues. Unmatched junction bases numbered 9, after V lost 0 bases and J lost 5 bases. The germline CDR1 and CDR2 sequences are SQVTM and ANQGSEA. The CDR3, as DNA: TGCAGCGTTGAAGACCGGACAGGAATCAATACCGGGGAGCTGTTTTTT. It is translated as CSVEDRTGINTGELFF.

The rearrangement uses TRBV29-1 and TRBJ2-7; D gene uncertain. This CDR3 has 14 residues. Trimming pared 4 bases from V and 2 bases from J, leaving 15 bases between. The germline V gene encodes CDR1 SQVTM and CDR2 ANQGSEA. In DNA form, the CDR3 reads TGCAGCGTTGGCAGCGAAGGGTTCCCCTACGAGCAGTACTTC. Protein sequence: CSVGSEGFPYEQYF.